The rows below give T cell receptor beta chains drawn from one sample of a study of blood T cell repertoires in COVID-19. Clones were read by immunoSEQ multiplex PCR, and TCRdb kept only the in-frame ones, dropping some. Here the sample spans around 130,000 clones, just over 75% being singletons. The sequencing sample was made of peripheral blood. Receptor source: a human donor in a cohort sampled during active COVID-19. Each CDR3 is given with its conserved first and last residue. A D gene is named only where the DNA matches it firmly. A row's size may be missing; if present it is once, few, many or a size class.

D	size	V	J	DNA	CDR3
-	-	TRBV29-1	TRBJ2-6	TGCAGCGTAATCTCTACAGGGCCTAGGGCCAACGTCCTGACTTTC	CSVISTGPRANVLTF
TRBD1	once	TRBV3-1/TRBV3-2	TRBJ1-2	TGTGCCAGCAGCTCCCTACAGGGGGCGGACTATGGCTACACCTTC	CASSSLQGADYGYTF
-	-	TRBV4-1	TRBJ2-5	TGCGCCAGCAGCCCACGGCTGGGCAGGCAAGAGACCCAGTACTTC	CASSPRLGRQETQYF
-	-	TRBV9	TRBJ2-2	TGTGCCAGCAGCGTAGGACAGTCCGCGAACACCGGGGAGCTGTTTTTT	CASSVGQSANTGELFF
-	-	TRBV27	TRBJ1-5	TGTGCCAGCAGTTTCAACAGGAATGTCGGCAATCAGCCCCAGCATTTT	CASSFNRNVGNQPQHF
TRBD1	-	TRBV27	TRBJ1-2	TGTGCCAGCAGTTTAGGTCAGGGGGCGGCGGAGGGCTACACCTTC	CASSLGQGAAEGYTF
-	-	TRBV3-1/TRBV3-2	TRBJ1-1	TGTGCCAGCCATAATCTGGGGGCAAACACTGAAGCTTTCTTT	CASHNLGANTEAFF
TRBD1	-	TRBV5-1	TRBJ2-5	TGCGCCAGCACCCTGGACAGGGGGTTACGGGAGACCCAGTACTTC	CASTLDRGLRETQYF
-	few	TRBV6-5	TRBJ2-7	TGTGCCAGCAGGGACAGGCGGGGCTCCTACGAGCAGTACTTC	CASRDRRGSYEQYF
-	-	TRBV19	TRBJ1-2	TGTGCCAGTAGTATAGGGCAGGGGAGCGGCTACACCTTC	CASSIGQGSGYTF
TRBD2	-	TRBV18	TRBJ2-3	TGTGCCAGCTCACCTCAGGCTAGCGGGGGAGATACGCAGTATTTT	CASSPQASGGDTQYF
TRBD2	-	TRBV29-1	TRBJ2-3	TGCAGCGTTGAACCTCGGGGGGACTCCACAGATACGCAGTATTTT	CSVEPRGDSTDTQYF
-	few	TRBV14	TRBJ1-6	TGTGCCAGCAGCCAACAAATGCCGGGGAATTCACCCCTCCACTTT	CASSQQMPGNSPLHF
-	few	TRBV2	TRBJ2-1	TGTGCCAGCAGTCCCAGGACAAGGGATTACAATGAGCAGTTCTTC	CASSPRTRDYNEQFF
TRBD1	-	TRBV7-8	TRBJ1-2	TGTGCCAGCAGCTCGGACAGGGAGCTGATATCTTACACCTTC	CASSSDRELISYTF
-	many	TRBV27	TRBJ2-7	TGTGCCAGCAGCGACTTTGGACTCGCCCTTGGCGAGCAGTACTTC	CASSDFGLALGEQYF
-	-	TRBV15	TRBJ2-1	TGTGCCACCAGCAGAGATCGACCGAGGAACAATGAGCAGTTCTTC	CATSRDRPRNNEQFF
-	-	TRBV7-9	TRBJ1-1	TGTGCCAGCAGTAAAAGCCAGGGCTTCGAAGCTTTCTTT	CASSKSQGFEAFF
-	many	TRBV19	TRBJ1-2	TGTGCCAGTAGTATCGTTGAGAGTAATGCCTACACCTTC	CASSIVESNAYTF
TRBD2	once	TRBV6-5	TRBJ2-3	TGTGCCAGTGGGGCGGGACTAGCGGAGACAGATACGCAGTATTTT	CASGAGLAETDTQYF
-	-	TRBV5-6	TRBJ1-2	TGTGCCAGCAGCTTTACAGGCCGGATCCTCATTAACTATGGCTACACCTTC	CASSFTGRILINYGYTF
TRBD2	once	TRBV10-1	TRBJ2-5	TGCGCCAGCAGCTACGGGACTAGCGGTGATCAAGAGACCCAGTACTTC	CASSYGTSGDQETQYF
-	-	TRBV6-1	TRBJ1-3	TGTGCCAGCAGTGAAGGCGGGTGGTCTGGAAACACCATATATTTT	CASSEGGWSGNTIYF
-	-	TRBV7-7	TRBJ1-5	TGTGCCAGCAGCTTATCCCGGGATCAGCCCCAGCATTTT	CASSLSRDQPQHF
TRBD1	-	TRBV29-1	TRBJ2-1	TGCAGCGTGGGGACAGGGGCCAGGGACGTGCAGTTCTTC	CSVGTGARDVQFF
-	-	TRBV7-8	TRBJ1-5	TGTGCCAGCAGCCCCCTTTTGGGAGGGATGGACAATCAGCCCCAGCATTTT	CASSPLLGGMDNQPQHF
TRBD1	few	TRBV25-1	TRBJ1-2	TGTGCCAGCAGCCCTCCGGGACAGAACTATGGCTACACCTTC	CASSPPGQNYGYTF
TRBD2	-	TRBV11-2	TRBJ2-1	TGTGCCAGCAGCTCTCGGACTAGCGGGGGGGCTAAGGGTATTGAGCAGTTCTTC	CASSSRTSGGAKGIEQFF
TRBD1	-	TRBV24-1	TRBJ1-2	TGTGCCACCAGTGATACCCGTGGGACAGGGGGATATGGCTACACCTTC	CATSDTRGTGGYGYTF
TRBD1	few	TRBV10-3	TRBJ1-2	TGTGCCATCAGTGAGTGGGACAGGAGTGGCTACACCTTC	CAISEWDRSGYTF
TRBD1	-	TRBV9	TRBJ1-2	TGTGCCAGCAGCCCCCCGGACAGGAGCTATGGCTACACCTTC	CASSPPDRSYGYTF
TRBD2	-	TRBV4-1	TRBJ2-5	TGCGCCAGCAGCCAAGATAGCGGGCAAGAGACCCAGTACTTC	CASSQDSGQETQYF
-	few	TRBV6-6	TRBJ2-1	TGTGCCAGCAGTTCGCAGGGGAATGAGCAGTTCTTC	CASSSQGNEQFF
-	-	TRBV7-9	TRBJ1-1	TGTGCCAGCAGCTTACAGGGCGTGAACACTGAAGCTTTCTTT	CASSLQGVNTEAFF
TRBD1	-	TRBV10-2	TRBJ1-1	TGCGCCAGCAGTGAGCAGGGGGCCACTGAAGCTTTCTTT	CASSEQGATEAFF
TRBD1	-	TRBV18	TRBJ2-6	TGTGCCAGCTCACCCGACCGGGACAGGAAAACTCCCCTGACTTTC	CASSPDRDRKTPLTF
-	-	TRBV5-1	TRBJ2-5	TGCGCCAGCAGCGGGGGACTGAGACAAGAGACCCAGTACTTC	CASSGGLRQETQYF
TRBD1	many	TRBV10-3	TRBJ1-5	TGTGCCATCTCCCGGGGACAGGGGGATCAGCCCCAGCATTTT	CAISRGQGDQPQHF
-	-	TRBV30	TRBJ2-6	TGTGCCTGGCACAGAAAGGGGGGGGCCAACGTCCTGACTTTC	CAWHRKGGANVLTF
-	-	TRBV5-1	TRBJ2-3	TGCGCCAGCAGCTCCCCCTCCACAGATACGCAGTATTTT	CASSSPSTDTQYF
TRBD2	-	TRBV7-3	TRBJ2-7	TGTGCCAGCAGCTGGACCGGTACCGGGACTAGCGGGGTGATTACGAGTATCAAGCAGTACTTC	CASSWTGTGTSGVITSIKQYF
TRBD1	-	TRBV28	TRBJ2-7	TGTGCCAGCAGGACCTTACAGGGGGCGCAGTACGAGCAGTACTTC	CASRTLQGAQYEQYF
-	-	TRBV7-3	TRBJ2-5	TGTGCCAGCAGCTTAGGGAAGGGGATGGGGAGCGGGGAGACCCAGTACTTC	CASSLGKGMGSGETQYF
TRBD1	medium-sized	TRBV18	TRBJ1-1	TGTGCCAGCTCACCCCTAGGGACAGGGGGCGGGAGCACTGAAGCTTTCTTT	CASSPLGTGGGSTEAFF
-	-	TRBV9	TRBJ2-7	TGTGCCAGCAGCCCTAGGCCGTCGGAGGGCGAGCAGTACTTC	CASSPRPSEGEQYF
-	-	TRBV5-4	TRBJ1-2	TGTGCCAGCAGCTTGGAGGCAGGAGGTATGGGTGGCTACACCTTC	CASSLEAGGMGGYTF
-	-	TRBV9	TRBJ1-1	TGTGCCAGCAGCGTAGGGAGGCCGTGGGCTTTCTTT	CASSVGRPWAFF
TRBD1	-	TRBV5-6	TRBJ1-2	TGTGCCAGCAGCTTTCCCTCCGGGACAGTTTATGGCTACACCTTC	CASSFPSGTVYGYTF
-	-	TRBV5-1	TRBJ2-7	TGCGCCAGCAGCTTGGCCTCCGGGACAACCTACGAGCAGTACTTC	CASSLASGTTYEQYF
TRBD1	-	TRBV5-1	TRBJ2-5	TGCGCCAGCAGCCGACAGGGTACCGAAGAGACCCAGTACTTC	CASSRQGTEETQYF
TRBD1	-	TRBV27	TRBJ2-7	TGTGCCAGCAGTTTCGGGACAGGCGCCTACGAGCAGTACTTC	CASSFGTGAYEQYF
-	once	TRBV7-9	TRBJ2-3	TGTGCCAGCAGCGTCGCGCTTAGCACAGATACGCAGTATTTT	CASSVALSTDTQYF
TRBD2	once	TRBV5-4	TRBJ2-1	TGTGCCAGCAGCTTGGGGAGCAGCGGGGGCTACAATGAGCAGTTCTTC	CASSLGSSGGYNEQFF
-	-	TRBV5-1	TRBJ1-3	TGCGCCAGCAGCTTGGTGAACCAGGGATCTGGAAACACCATATATTTT	CASSLVNQGSGNTIYF
TRBD1	once	TRBV27	TRBJ2-2	TGTGCCAGCAGGCCAACCGGGACAGTGAACACCGGGGAGCTGTTTTTT	CASRPTGTVNTGELFF
-	-	TRBV5-5	TRBJ1-1	TGTGCCAGCAGCTTGCGGACAGCGAACACTGAAGCTTTCTTT	CASSLRTANTEAFF
TRBD1	few	TRBV10-2	TRBJ2-7	TGCGCCAGCAGCCCCGGACAGGCCTACGAGCAGTACTTC	CASSPGQAYEQYF